The 8 T cell receptor beta chains below come from one sample, sequenced in a study of blood T cell repertoires in COVID-19. Repertoires were generated with immunoSEQ multiplex PCR, while TCRdb's copy carries only in-frame clones and drops some. Of around 200,000 clones detected, 70% to 80% appear once; the ten largest clones hold 9.5% to 15%. What was sequenced was peripheral blood. The receptors here all came from a woman between 45 and 65 years old with acute or convalescent COVID-19.

The rearrangement uses TRBV5-1 and TRBJ1-1; D is possibly TRBD1 (5 bases). Germline CDR1 reads SGHRS; CDR2 reads YFSETQ. The CDR3 has 14 amino acids. The V gene lost 0 bases and the J gene lost 10 bases, with 16 bases spanning the gap. The DNA of the CDR3 is TGCGCCAGCAGCTTGGCGGGAGGTGGGGGTGGAGCTTTCTTT. It yields the protein CASSLAGGGGGAFF.

This clone was counted once. This chain uses TRBV14 with TRBJ1-1, with no clear D. Between the trimmed V and J ends, which lost 1 base and 3 bases, there was a span of 9 bases. Germline CDR1 SGHDN, CDR2 FVKESK. CDR3 length: 14 residues. CDR3 bases: TGTGCCAGCAGCCAAGTGACGGGGTACACTGAAGCTTTCTTT. Amino acids: CASSQVTGYTEAFF.

J is TRBJ2-3 and V is TRBV7-9; D remains ambiguous. Germline V gives CDR1 SEHNR, CDR2 FQNEAQ (reference sequence). The CDR3 consists of 14 residues. Trimming left V 6 bases short and J 4 bases short, with 14 bases between. The CDR3 protein is CASSGAVRPDTQYF. CDR3 coding DNA: TGTGCCAGCAGTGGAGCAGTTAGGCCAGATACGCAGTATTTT.

This chain uses TRBV7-2 with TRBJ2-5; TRBD2 matches at 10 bases. V gave up 0 bases and J gave up 5 bases; unmatched junction bases: 12. The CDR3 covers 18 residues. CDR1 and CDR2 from the germline V gene are SGHTA and FQGNSA. The DNA for the CDR3 is TGTGCCAGCAGCTTAGCCCTACTAGCGGGGACCCCTGTGGAGACCCAGTACTTC. Protein sequence: CASSLALLAGTPVETQYF.

This chain uses TRBV2 with TRBJ2-3, with 7 bases identical to TRBD2. The ends lost 7 bases at V and 1 base at J; junction bases unmatched: 8. From germline, CDR1 is SNHLY and CDR2 FYNNEI. The CDR3 extends over 15 amino acids. The CDR3 coding sequence is TGTGCCAGCATAGCGGGCGGGAGACGCACAGATACGCAGTATTTT. As protein: CASIAGGRRTDTQYF.

V usage is TRBV7-6 and J usage is TRBJ2-1; 13 bases align to TRBD2. Germline CDR1 is SGHVS and CDR2 is FNYEAQ. V was pared by 5 bases and J by 4 bases, with 8 bases of the junction left unmatched. The CDR3 is 17 residues long. The DNA for the CDR3 is TGTGCCAGCAGCCCACAGCGACTAGCGGGAGGTTACAATGAGCAGTTCTTC. It specifies CASSPQRLAGGYNEQFF. Drawing the rest from reference TRBV7-6 and TRBJ2-1, the complete variable domain is GAGVSQSPRYKVTKRGQDVALRCDPISGHVSLYWYRQALGQGPEFLTYFNYEAQQDKSGLPNDRFSAERPEGSISTLTIQRTEQRDSAMYRCASSPQRLAGGYNEQFFGPGTRLTVL.

This chain links TRBV6-5 with TRBJ2-7; D uncertain. There are 12 residues in the CDR3. Between the trimmed V and J ends, which lost 7 bases and 2 bases, there was a span of 9 bases. Looked up from germline, CDR1 is MNHEY and CDR2 is SVGAGI. The CDR3 DNA sequence: TGTGCCAGCACGGCCAGGACCTACGAGCAGTACTTC. It codes for CASTARTYEQYF.

This clone was recorded once. This sequence joins TRBV12-2 and TRBJ2-5; TRBD1 is the table's D call, not checked against the DNA. TRBV12-2 is classified as a pseudogene. The CDR3 is 16 residues long. The CDR3 here is CASRLRPRTGEETQYF. The DNA for the CDR3 is TGTGCAAGTCGCCTTCGGCCAAGGACAGGCGAAGAGACCCAGTACTTC.